This T cell receptor beta chain is from a study of spatial heterogeneity in lung cancer. Trimming left V 2 bases short and J 0 bases short, with 11 bases between. CDR1 DFQATT and CDR2 SNEGSKA come from the germline V gene (reference sequence). The CDR3 sequence is 15 residues long. The time point: sample taken at primary tumor resection. From tumor, nontumor lung or frozen PBMC, whole RNA was taken unsorted for sequencing. This clonotype was recorded at least ten times. A library made for alpha chains picked up this beta chain off target, so its size means little. TCRdb ran MiXCR on the 5' RACE reads and lists one entry per CDR3 protein. The sample lists under 11,000 distinct CDR3 sequences; about 3.7% were seen once.

The sample consisted of PBMCs, taken at surgery. J is TRBJ1-3 and V is TRBV20-1; D uncertain. The origin of this receptor is a female donor with early-stage non-small cell lung cancer. CDR3 sequence reads: CSARPDGYSGNTIYF. In DNA, the CDR3 is TGCAGTGCTAGACCAGACGGCTACTCTGGAAACACCATATATTTT.